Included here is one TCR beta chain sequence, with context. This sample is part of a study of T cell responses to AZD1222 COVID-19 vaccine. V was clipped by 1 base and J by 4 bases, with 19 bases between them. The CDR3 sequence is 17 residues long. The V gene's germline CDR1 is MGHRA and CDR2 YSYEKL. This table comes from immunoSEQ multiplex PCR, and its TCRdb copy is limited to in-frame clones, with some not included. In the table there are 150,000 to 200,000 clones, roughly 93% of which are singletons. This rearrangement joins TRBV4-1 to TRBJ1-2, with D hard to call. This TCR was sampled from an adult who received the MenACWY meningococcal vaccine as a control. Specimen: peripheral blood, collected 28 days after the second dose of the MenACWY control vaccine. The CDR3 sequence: CASSQVDLTLRGYGYTF. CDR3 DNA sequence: TGCGCCAGCAGCCAAGTAGATTTGACTTTACGCGGCTATGGCTACACCTTC.